A single sample is the source of the 14 T cell receptor beta chains below, sequenced in a study of low-dose radiotherapy and immunotherapy resistance in tumors. cDNA synthesis used a TRAV/TRBV-specific primer set for both chains. PCR amplification of the TCRs was performed with Phusion for 20 PCR cycles, and it relied on a constant-region primer together with a V-primer adapter. TCRdb fed the reads into MiXCR, producing one record per CDR3 protein. The sample includes some 38,000 distinct CDR3 sequences, under 25% of them seen just once. Time point in this sample: after trial treatment. The treatment denotes: LDRT plus nivolumab, ipilimumab, low-dose cyclophosphamide and aspirin (RACIN trial). This specimen consisted of PBMCs, obtained after low-dose radiotherapy plus immunotherapy. The receptors shown here come from a female donor with ovarian cancer.

This clonotype was detected a few times. The rearrangement links TRBV6-1 to TRBJ2-1; D uncertain. Trimming pared 1 base from V and 5 bases from J, leaving 6 bases between. Looked up from germline, CDR1 is MNHNS and CDR2 is SASEGT. The length of the CDR3 is 13 residues. CDR3 in DNA: TGTGCCAGCAGTGAAGACGGCCACAATGAGCAGTTCTTC. Residues: CASSEDGHNEQFF.

In its sample, this clonotype was seen many times. This rearrangement joins TRBV5-4 to TRBJ2-3; possibly TRBD2 for D (6 bases). This CDR3 spans 16 amino acids. In germline, CDR1 is SGHNT, CDR2 YYREEE (reference sequence). Trimming left V 0 bases short and J 1 base short, with 12 bases between. CDR3 sequence reads: CASSLGTGGGTDTQYF. The CDR3, as DNA: TGTGCCAGCAGCTTGGGTACAGGAGGGGGCACAGATACGCAGTATTTT.

This clonotype was counted at least ten times. The chain couples TRBV28 to TRBJ2-2; D unresolved. Germline V gene sequence: CDR1 MDHEN, CDR2 SYDVKM. V was pared by 9 bases and J by 1 base, with 9 bases between. CDR3 length equals 13 residues. As DNA, the CDR3 is TGTGCCAGTATCAGCGAGAACACCGGGGAGCTGTTTTTT. Protein sequence: CASISENTGELFF.

The chain couples TRBV18 to TRBJ2-1; D remains unclear. V lost 4 bases and J 7 bases, leaving 8 bases between the germline ends. The CDR3 runs 12 residues. Germline V gene data show CDR1 as KGHSH and CDR2 as LQKENI. The CDR3 region has the DNA TGTGCCAGCTCACTGAACAGAAATGAGCAGTTCTTC. This codes for CASSLNRNEQFF.

This clonotype was seen many times. V is TRBV25-1 and J is TRBJ1-6, with TRBD1 as a possible D gene (6 bases). Germline CDR1 is MGHDK and CDR2 is SYGVNS. Trimming cost V 4 bases and J 7 bases, with 11 bases left between them. The CDR3 extends over 14 amino acids. The CDR3 region is CASSVGGLNSPLHF. CDR3 DNA: TGTGCCAGCAGTGTCGGGGGCTTGAATTCACCCCTCCACTTT.

This chain links TRBV5-5 with TRBJ1-2; D perhaps matches TRBD1 (6 bases). Trimming took off 4 bases at V and 4 bases at J, with 23 bases between the two ends. This CDR3 contains 17 residues. In germline, CDR1 is SGHKS, CDR2 YYEKEE (reference sequence). CDR3 region: CASSVTPQGGSGYGYTF. The CDR3 coding sequence is TGTGCCAGCAGCGTAACCCCACAGGGAGGTAGTGGCTATGGCTACACCTTC.

This clonotype has at least ten counts. The chain recombines TRBV20-1 with TRBJ1-5; D gene uncertain. This CDR3 is 15 amino acids long. Germline loops: CDR1 DFQATT, CDR2 SNEGSKA (reference sequence). Trimming stripped 3 bases from V and 1 base from J, with 13 bases between. The CDR3 DNA is TGCAGTGCTAGGGGCAACAGAGGAAGCAATCAGCCCCAGCATTTT. Its translation is CSARGNRGSNQPQHF.

In this sample, this clonotype turned up many times. The chain employs TRBV4-1 and TRBJ2-7; TRBD2 agrees at 8 bases. V dropped 0 bases and J dropped 4; count of bases not matched to a gene: 11. This CDR3 has 17 amino acids. The germline CDR1 and CDR2 sequences are MGHRA and YSYEKL. The CDR3 DNA is TGCGCCAGCAGCCAAGACCCCCAGAAGCGGGGGTTATACGAGCAGTACTTC. Translating gives CASSQDPQKRGLYEQYF.

This clonotype was detected many times. This chain joins TRBV6-5 and TRBJ2-1, with TRBD2 identical over 14 bases. Trimming cost V 4 bases and J 7 bases; bases outside gene matches: 3. Germline CDR1 and CDR2: MNHEY and SVGAGI. The CDR3 has 15 amino acids. Written as DNA, the CDR3 is TGTGCCAGCAGTTCCGGGACTAGCGGGAGTAATGAGCAGTTCTTC. Translation: CASSSGTSGSNEQFF.

This chain connects TRBV5-1 to TRBJ2-7; D might be TRBD2 (7 bases). Germline V gene sequence: CDR1 SGHRS, CDR2 YFSETQ. CDR3 size: 15 residues. V lost 0 bases to trimming and J lost 4 bases, with 14 bases between them. The CDR3, as DNA: TGCGCCAGCAGCTTGGCCCGGGGGGCGGGTTACGAGCAGTACTTC. Translating it yields CASSLARGAGYEQYF.

Ten or more counts support this clonotype. V gene TRBV3-1 combines with J gene TRBJ1-5; D call uncertain. V was shortened by 4 bases and J by 5 bases, with 9 bases between the two germline ends. CDR1 is LGHDT and CDR2 is YNNKEL in the germline V gene (reference sequence). The CDR3 totals 13 residues. CDR3 nucleotides: TGTGCCAGCAGCCTCCGGGGAGATCAGCCCCAGCATTTT. Translated: CASSLRGDQPQHF.

This clonotype was detected ten times or more. The chain recombines TRBV10-1 with TRBJ2-2; D remains unclear. Trimming pared 3 bases from V and 1 base from J, leaving 3 bases between. CDR3 length: 13 amino acids. Germline loops: CDR1 WNHNN, CDR2 SYGVQD (reference sequence). The CDR3 DNA is TGCGCCAGCAGTGATGAGAACACCGGGGAGCTGTTTTTT. It codes for CASSDENTGELFF.

This clonotype came up many times. In nucleotides, the CDR3 is TGTGCCAGCAGACCAGAATCCTACGAGCAGTACTTC. Its translation is CASRPESYEQYF. This chain joins TRBV7-9 and TRBJ2-7; D ambiguous. The V and J ends lost 6 bases and 1 base respectively, with 7 bases between them. This CDR3 has 12 amino acids. Germline CDR1 and CDR2: SEHNR and FQNEAQ (reference sequence).

As regards this clonotype: It is likely a read error: a sequence one base away is far more abundant. The gene calls are TRBV6-5 and TRBJ2-4, with a tentative D call TRBD1 (5 bases). CDR1 is MNHEY and CDR2 is SVGAGI in the germline V gene. V was clipped by 9 bases and J by 13 bases, with 16 bases between them. The CDR3 sequence is 11 residues long. CDR3 loop: CARNQGEEQYF. The DNA for the CDR3 is TGTGCCAGAAATCAGGGTGAGGAGCAGTACTTC.